This T cell receptor beta chain was obtained from a study of blood T cell repertoires in COVID-19. Participant ages covered roughly 18 to 89 years across 20 to 30 US areas. As originally analysed: Nucleated cell counts were estimated from reference gene primer amplification. Method: immunoSEQ multiplex PCR; TCRdb's copy keeps in-frame clones and lacks some. The V and J calls and clone size were taken over from that table, and D and trimming were inferred from the DNA. The sample shows under 450,000 clones, about 89% of them seen only once. There are 14 residues in the CDR3. V gave up 4 bases and J gave up 5 bases; unmatched junction bases: 7. Germline CDR1 is SEHNR and CDR2 is FQNEAQ (reference sequence).

The V and J genes are TRBV7-9 and TRBJ2-5, with 7 positions matching TRBD1. This clonotype was obtained from a man between 25 and 39 years old who had recovered from COVID-19. Input material: PBMCs or T cells enriched from blood (not recorded which). Here the CDR3 DNA reads TGTGCCAGCAGCTCATGGGACAGCCGGGAGACCCAGTACTTC. This translates into CASSSWDSRETQYF.